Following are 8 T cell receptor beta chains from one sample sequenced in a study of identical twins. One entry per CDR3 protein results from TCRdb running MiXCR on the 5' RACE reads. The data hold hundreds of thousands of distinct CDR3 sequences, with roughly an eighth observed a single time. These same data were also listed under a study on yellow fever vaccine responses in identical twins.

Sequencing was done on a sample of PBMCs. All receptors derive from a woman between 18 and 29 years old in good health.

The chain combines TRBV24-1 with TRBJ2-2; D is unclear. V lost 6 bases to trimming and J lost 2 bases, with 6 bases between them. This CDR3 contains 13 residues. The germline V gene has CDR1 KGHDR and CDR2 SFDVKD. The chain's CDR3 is CATSMRNTGELFF. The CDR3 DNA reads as TGTGCCACCAGTATGAGAAACACCGGGGAGCTGTTTTTT.

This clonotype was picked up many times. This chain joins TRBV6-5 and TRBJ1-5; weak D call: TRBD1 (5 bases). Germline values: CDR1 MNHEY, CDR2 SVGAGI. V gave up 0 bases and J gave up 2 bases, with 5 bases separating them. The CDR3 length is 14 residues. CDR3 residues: CASSYSGGNQPQHF. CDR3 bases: TGTGCCAGCAGTTACTCGGGGGGCAATCAGCCCCAGCATTTT.

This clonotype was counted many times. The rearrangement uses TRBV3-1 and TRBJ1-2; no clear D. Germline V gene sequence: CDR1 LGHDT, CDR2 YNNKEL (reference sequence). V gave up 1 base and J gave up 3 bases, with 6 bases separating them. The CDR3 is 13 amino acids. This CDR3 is CASSQVRDYGYTF. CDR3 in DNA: TGTGCCAGCAGCCAAGTTCGAGACTATGGCTACACCTTC.

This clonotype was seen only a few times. DNA of the CDR3: TGTGCCAGCAGCCAAGGCCCTTCTAGCACAGATACGCAGTATTTT. This gives the protein CASSQGPSSTDTQYF. The chain couples TRBV14 to TRBJ2-3; D remains unclear. CDR1 and CDR2 (germline): SGHDN, FVKESK. There are 15 residues in the CDR3. V gave up 1 base and J gave up 0 bases, with 8 bases separating them.

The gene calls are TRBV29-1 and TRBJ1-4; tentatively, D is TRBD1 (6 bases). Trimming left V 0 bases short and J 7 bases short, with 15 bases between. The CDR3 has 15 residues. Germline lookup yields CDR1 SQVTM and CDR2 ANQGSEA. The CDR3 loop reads CSVEEGYRVGEKLFF. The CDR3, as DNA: TGCAGCGTTGAAGAAGGATACAGGGTGGGTGAAAAACTGTTTTTT.

CDR3 amino acids: CASSLEFRETQYF. In DNA, the CDR3 is TGTGCCAGCAGCTTAGAGTTTCGAGAGACCCAGTACTTC. V gene TRBV11-2 combines with J gene TRBJ2-5; D gene ambiguous. Germline loops: CDR1 SGHAT, CDR2 FQNNGV. The V and J ends lost 0 bases and 4 bases respectively, with 6 bases between them. The CDR3 covers 13 residues.

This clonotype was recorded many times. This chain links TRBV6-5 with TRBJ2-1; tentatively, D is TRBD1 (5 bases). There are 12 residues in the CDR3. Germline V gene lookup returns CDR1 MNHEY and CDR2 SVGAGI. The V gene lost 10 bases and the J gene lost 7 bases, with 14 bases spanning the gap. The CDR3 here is CAIRGAGNEQFF. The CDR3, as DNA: TGTGCCATCCGTGGGGCAGGGAATGAGCAGTTCTTC.

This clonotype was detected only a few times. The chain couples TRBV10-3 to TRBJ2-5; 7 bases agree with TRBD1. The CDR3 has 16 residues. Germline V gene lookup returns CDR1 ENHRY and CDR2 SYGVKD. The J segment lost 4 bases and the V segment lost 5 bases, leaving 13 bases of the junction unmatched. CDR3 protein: CAISSLLQGGLETQYF. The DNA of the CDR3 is TGTGCCATCAGTTCCCTGCTGCAAGGGGGCTTAGAGACCCAGTACTTC.